The 27 T cell receptor beta chains below all came from one sample that was sequenced in a study of Graves' ophthalmopathy and Graves' hyperthyroidism. Amplifying from RNA transcripts, the study obtained TCR beta CDR3 regions. First-round RT-PCR used HTBI primers; second-round multiplex PCR followed. From the multiplex PCR reads, TCRdb called clonotypes with MiXCR, one entry per CDR3 protein. The repertoire holds 500,000 to 700,000 distinct CDR3 sequences, with about 20% as singletons. The sample taken for sequencing was peripheral blood. These receptors were obtained from a woman in her late teens or twenties with stable Graves' hyperthyroidism. Some clones in this sample may be carry-over from other donors' samples.

This clonotype was observed at least ten times. The chain is built from TRBV6-2 or TRBV6-3 and TRBJ1-1, with D perhaps matching TRBD1 (5 bases). Trimming removed 2 bases from V and 0 bases from J, with 13 bases in between. Germline CDR1 reads MNHEY; CDR2 reads SVGEGT. This CDR3 has 16 residues. The CDR3 nucleotides read TGTGCCAGCAGTTACACAGCAGGGCGGGTGAACACTGAAGCTTTCTTT. It codes for CASSYTAGRVNTEAFF.

This clonotype has ten or more counts. The chain is built from TRBV12-3 or TRBV12-4 and TRBJ2-7, with D perhaps TRBD2 (5 bases). Trimming removed 6 bases from V and 3 bases from J, with 18 bases in between. This CDR3 spans 15 amino acids. The CDR3 reads CASSRAPGNSYEQYF. The DNA for the CDR3 is TGTGCCAGCAGCCGAGCGCCGGGGAATAGCTACGAGCAGTACTTC.

The chain uses TRBV28 and TRBJ2-5; 9 nucleotides agree with TRBD2. Germline loops: CDR1 MDHEN, CDR2 SYDVKM. With V trimmed by 6 bases and J by 5 bases, 10 bases remained unmatched. There are 15 residues in the CDR3. CDR3 sequence reads: CASSLSGSAAETQYF. In DNA, the CDR3 is TGTGCCAGCAGCCTTAGCGGGAGTGCGGCGGAGACCCAGTACTTC.

Of note for this clonotype: Being one base from a much bigger clone, this may be a read error. The gene calls are TRBV12-3 or TRBV12-4 and TRBJ1-5, with D uncertain. The CDR3 is 14 amino acids. CDR3 protein: CASSLKGFRQPQRF. CDR3 sequence (DNA): TGTGCCAGCAGTTTAAAGGGTTTTCGTCAGCCCCAGCGTTTT.

This clonotype was detected many times. The chain couples TRBV13 to TRBJ1-1, with a tentative D call TRBD1 (6 bases). The ends were cut back, 6 bases at V and 7 bases at J, with 15 bases in the middle. This CDR3 has 13 residues. The V gene's germline CDR1 is PRHDT and CDR2 FYEKMQ (reference sequence). In DNA, the CDR3 is TGTGCCAGCAGTCCTGGGGACAAACATGAAGCTTTCTTT. This gives the protein CASSPGDKHEAFF.

The genes are TRBV28 and TRBJ1-1; a weak D match, TRBD1 (6 bases). The V and J ends lost 3 bases and 6 bases respectively, with 14 bases between them. The length of the CDR3 is 14 residues. Germline-derived CDR1 and CDR2 are MDHEN and SYDVKM. CDR3: CASSFAQGPSEAFF. The CDR3 coding sequence is TGTGCCAGCAGTTTCGCCCAGGGGCCCTCTGAAGCTTTCTTT.

This clonotype was seen at least ten times. The chain carries TRBV20-1 and TRBJ2-7; D may be TRBD1 or TRBD2 (5 bases each). V shed 0 bases and J shed 3 bases, with 9 bases lying between them. Germline CDR1 DFQATT, CDR2 SNEGSKA (reference sequence). The CDR3 runs 13 residues. CDR3 region: CSARDGTYYEQYF. The CDR3 nucleotides are TGCAGTGCTAGAGATGGGACCTACTACGAGCAGTACTTC.

In its sample, this clonotype was seen many times. This chain links TRBV27 with TRBJ2-7; TRBD1 matches 7 bases. Per the germline V gene, CDR1 is MNHEY and CDR2 is SMNVEV (reference sequence). Unmatched junction bases numbered 4, after V lost 2 bases and J lost 3 bases. The CDR3 contains 14 residues. CDR3 amino acids: CASSLNTGVYEQYF. CDR3 bases: TGTGCCAGCAGTTTAAACACAGGGGTCTACGAGCAGTACTTC.

This clonotype was counted only a few times. This sequence joins TRBV3-1 and TRBJ1-1, with 10 bases matching TRBD1. CDR1 and CDR2 (germline): LGHDT, YNNKEL (reference sequence). Unmatched junction bases numbered 13, after V lost 4 bases and J lost 5 bases. The CDR3 contains 17 residues. CDR3 amino acids: CASSRIRGQGIRTEAFF. DNA of the CDR3: TGTGCCAGCAGCCGAATCCGGGGACAGGGGATTAGGACTGAAGCTTTCTTT.

In its sample, this clonotype was seen many times. The V and J genes are TRBV19 and TRBJ1-2; 7 nucleotides agree with TRBD1. Germline V gives CDR1 LNHDA, CDR2 SQIVND (reference sequence). This CDR3 spans 15 amino acids. Unmatched junction bases numbered 7, after V lost 1 base and J lost 5 bases. In DNA form, the CDR3 reads TGTGCCAGTAGTATAGGCATCGGGACAGCGTATGGCTACACCTTC. It codes for CASSIGIGTAYGYTF.

At least ten counts were recorded for this clonotype. This rearrangement joins TRBV6-2 or TRBV6-3 to TRBJ1-3, with 10 bases lining up with TRBD1. CDR1 MNHEY and CDR2 SVGEGT come from the germline V gene. V was clipped by 4 bases and J by 2 bases; unmatched bases: 11. This CDR3 contains 18 residues. The CDR3 is CASSSQTTDRGPGNTIYF. Here the CDR3 DNA reads TGTGCCAGCAGTTCCCAAACAACCGACAGGGGGCCTGGAAACACCATATATTTT.

The chain carries TRBV11-1 and TRBJ1-2; 12 bases align to TRBD1. V lost 6 bases, J lost 2 bases, and 13 bases stayed unmatched. CDR1 is SGHAT, CDR2 FQDESV, per germline (reference sequence). The CDR3 has 18 residues. The CDR3 coding sequence is TGTGCCAGCAGGCACTCCGGGACAGGGGGCTCAATGAACTATGGCTACACCTTC. This encodes CASRHSGTGGSMNYGYTF.

This clonotype was found many times. The rearrangement links TRBV20-1 to TRBJ1-5; D is perhaps TRBD1 (5 bases). This CDR3 spans 15 amino acids. V was clipped by 0 bases and J by 6 bases, with 15 bases between them. Looked up from germline, CDR1 is DFQATT and CDR2 is SNEGSKA (reference sequence). Here the CDR3 reads CSARDSGGWSQPQHF. In DNA form, the CDR3 reads TGCAGTGCTAGAGATTCGGGGGGTTGGAGTCAGCCCCAGCATTTT.

The chain is built from TRBV12-3 or TRBV12-4 and TRBJ1-5, with no clear D. The CDR3 length is 14 residues. V shed 4 bases and J shed 5 bases, with 12 bases lying between them. The CDR3, as DNA: TGTGCCAGCAGTTCGGCAGTCGCGGATCAGCCCCAGCATTTT. Translation: CASSSAVADQPQHF.

This clonotype has only a few counts. The chain uses TRBV12-3 or TRBV12-4 and TRBJ1-6, with D perhaps TRBD1 (5 bases). The CDR3 consists of 13 residues. Trimming removed 3 bases at V and 10 bases at J, with 10 bases between. The CDR3 coding sequence is TGTGCCAGCAGTTTTTCCGGGGCCTCACCCCTCCACTTT. This translates into CASSFSGASPLHF.

The chain joins TRBV28 to TRBJ2-5; D might be TRBD1 (6 bases). Germline assignment: CDR1 MDHEN and CDR2 SYDVKM. This CDR3 has 16 residues. V was pared by 4 bases and J by 1 base, with 16 bases between. CDR3 sequence: CASSSSTGQSQETQYF. The CDR3 bases are TGTGCCAGCAGTTCATCAACCGGACAGAGCCAAGAGACCCAGTACTTC.

The chain recombines TRBV5-5 with TRBJ2-5; D is uncertain. Germline V gene sequence: CDR1 SGHKS, CDR2 YYEKEE (reference sequence). Trimming took 4 bases from V and 4 from J, leaving 17 bases between them. This CDR3 has 15 residues. CDR3 bases: TGTGCCAGCAGCACCCCACATGGGGTGGGAGAGACCCAGTACTTC. As protein: CASSTPHGVGETQYF.

This clonotype was detected only a few times. V and J are TRBV7-6 and TRBJ2-5; TRBD2 is a possible D gene (7 bases). The CDR3 is 20 residues long. CDR1 and CDR2 (germline): SGHVS, FNYEAQ. V gave up 5 bases and J gave up 0 bases, with 28 bases separating them. The DNA for the CDR3 is TGTGCCAGCAGCCGGCGGGGATTGGGGGGGCGTAGTGTTGACCAAGAGACCCAGTACTTC. This encodes CASSRRGLGGRSVDQETQYF. Supplemented by reference TRBV7-6 and TRBJ2-5, the full variable domain reads GAGVSQSPRYKVTKRGQDVALRCDPISGHVSLYWYRQALGQGPEFLTYFNYEAQQDKSGLPNDRFSAERPEGSISTLTIQRTEQRDSAMYRCASSRRGLGGRSVDQETQYFGPGTRLLVL.

The sample holds many counts of this clonotype. The chain uses TRBV20-1 and TRBJ1-2, with TRBD1 as a possible D gene (5 bases). This CDR3 is 13 amino acids long. Germline values: CDR1 DFQATT, CDR2 SNEGSKA (reference sequence). V lost 5 bases, J lost 5 bases, and 15 bases lay in between. The CDR3 bases are TGCAGTGCTGAGGGACCCACTGTATATGGCTACACCTTC. It specifies CSAEGPTVYGYTF.

In this sample, this clonotype turned up many times. The genes are TRBV6-4 and TRBJ2-5; 10 nucleotides match TRBD2. The CDR3 is 16 residues long. Per germline, CDR1 MRHNA and CDR2 SNTAGT. The V gene end was trimmed by 5 bases and the J gene end by 2 bases; junction bases not matched to a gene: 8. The CDR3 is CASSYTVAGGQETQYF. CDR3 DNA: TGTGCCAGCAGTTACACCGTAGCGGGAGGACAAGAGACCCAGTACTTC.

This clonotype showed up many times. This rearrangement joins TRBV28 to TRBJ2-7; a weak D match, TRBD1 (6 bases). The CDR3 is made up of 12 amino acids. Germline V CDR1 and CDR2: MDHEN, SYDVKM. Trimming removed 6 bases at V and 6 bases at J, with 12 bases between. Here the CDR3 reads CASSEQGIEQYF. The CDR3 DNA reads TGTGCCAGCAGCGAACAGGGTATCGAGCAGTACTTC.

This clonotype was recorded at least ten times. CDR3 region: CASSPGESPLHF. The DNA of the CDR3 is TGTGCCAGCAGCCCAGGGGAGTCACCCCTCCACTTT. V usage is TRBV5-8 and J usage is TRBJ1-6; a weak D match, TRBD1 (6 bases). The CDR3 is 12 residues long. Germline lookup yields CDR1 SGHTS and CDR2 YDEGEE. V was cut by 4 bases and J by 10 bases, with 9 bases left in between.

The chain uses TRBV25-1 and TRBJ2-5, with a tentative D call TRBD1 (6 bases). Germline CDR1 and CDR2: MGHDK and SYGVNS. The CDR3 has 15 amino acids. The V end lost 4 bases, the J end lost 0 bases, and 12 bases lay between the germline ends. The CDR3 DNA reads as TGTGCCAGCAGTGGCCCTGACAGGCACCAAGAGACCCAGTACTTC. Protein sequence: CASSGPDRHQETQYF.

This clonotype was found many times. CDR3 protein: CASSPGLAETEQYF. The DNA for the CDR3 is TGTGCCAGCAGCCCCGGACTAGCGGAGACGGAGCAGTACTTC. The chain couples TRBV11-2 to TRBJ2-7, with 10 bases identical to TRBD2. The V segment lost 5 bases and the J segment 7 bases; nucleotides outside the gene matches: 8. Germline loops: CDR1 SGHAT, CDR2 FQNNGV. This CDR3 region has 14 residues.

This clonotype was recorded at least ten times. The rearrangement uses TRBV25-1 and TRBJ1-2; D gene ambiguous. The CDR3 is 12 residues long. V was clipped by 2 bases and J by 7 bases, with 8 bases between them. Germline CDR1 MGHDK, CDR2 SYGVNS. The CDR3 protein is CASSENTRGYTF. The DNA of the CDR3 is TGTGCCAGCAGTGAAAACACCCGTGGCTACACCTTC.

The rearrangement links TRBV6-1 to TRBJ1-6; D perhaps matches TRBD1 (6 bases). The V and J ends lost 3 bases and 7 bases respectively, with 13 bases between them. This CDR3 comprises 15 residues. The germline V gene encodes CDR1 MNHNS and CDR2 SASEGT. In DNA, the CDR3 is TGTGCCAGCAGTGACACAGGGCTGCACAATTCACCCCTCCACTTT. Protein: CASSDTGLHNSPLHF.

Concerning this clonotype: Germline and junction disagree at one end, which may indicate a read error. The rearrangement links TRBV4-2 to TRBJ1-2; weak D call: TRBD1 (5 bases). The CDR3 has 15 residues. Germline assignment: CDR1 LGHNA and CDR2 YNFKEQ. The CDR3 DNA is TGTACCAGCAGCCAAGAACGGGTAGGGGCCTATGGCTACACCTTC. Amino acids: CTSSQERVGAYGYTF.